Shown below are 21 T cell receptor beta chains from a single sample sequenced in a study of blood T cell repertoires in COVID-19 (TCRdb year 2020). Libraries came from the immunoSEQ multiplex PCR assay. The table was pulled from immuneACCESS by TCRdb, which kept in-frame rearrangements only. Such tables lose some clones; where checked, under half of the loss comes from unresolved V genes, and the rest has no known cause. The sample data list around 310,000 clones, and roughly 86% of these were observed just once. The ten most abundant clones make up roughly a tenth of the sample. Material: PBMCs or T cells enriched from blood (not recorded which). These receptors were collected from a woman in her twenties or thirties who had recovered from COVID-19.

CDR3 nucleotide sequence: TGTGCCAGCACCTCTACGAGGGACAACGAAGCCGAAACATATGGCTACACCTTC. Amino acid sequence: CASTSTRDNEAETYGYTF. The chain has TRBV27 and TRBJ1-2; D perhaps matches TRBD1 (6 bases). Germline assignment: CDR1 MNHEY and CDR2 SMNVEV (reference sequence). The CDR3 extends over 18 amino acids. V shed 7 bases and J shed 5 bases, with 29 bases lying between them.

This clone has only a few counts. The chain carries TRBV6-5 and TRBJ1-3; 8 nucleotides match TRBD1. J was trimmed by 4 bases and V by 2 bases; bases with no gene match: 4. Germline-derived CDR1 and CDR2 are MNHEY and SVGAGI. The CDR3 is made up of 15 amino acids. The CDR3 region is CASSYAWDRGNTIYF. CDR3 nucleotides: TGTGCCAGCAGTTACGCGTGGGACAGGGGAAACACCATATATTTT.

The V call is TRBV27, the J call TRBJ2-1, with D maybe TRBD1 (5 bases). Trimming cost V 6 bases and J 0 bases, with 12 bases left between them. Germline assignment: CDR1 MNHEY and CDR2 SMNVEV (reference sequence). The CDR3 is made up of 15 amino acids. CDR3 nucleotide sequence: TGTGCCAGCAGGATAGACCAGGGCTCCTACAATGAGCAGTTCTTC. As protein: CASRIDQGSYNEQFF.

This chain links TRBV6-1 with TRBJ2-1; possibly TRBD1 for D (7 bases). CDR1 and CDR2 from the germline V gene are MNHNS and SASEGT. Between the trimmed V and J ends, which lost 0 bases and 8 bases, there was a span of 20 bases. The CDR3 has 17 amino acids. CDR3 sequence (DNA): TGTGCCAGCAGTGAAGCCTTGACAGGGATCGGGGGAGATGAGCAGTTCTTC. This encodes CASSEALTGIGGDEQFF.

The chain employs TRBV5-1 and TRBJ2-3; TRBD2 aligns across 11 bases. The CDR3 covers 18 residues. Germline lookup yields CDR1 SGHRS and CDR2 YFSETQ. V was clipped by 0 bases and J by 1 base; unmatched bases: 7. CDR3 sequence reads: CASSLALAGGRGTDTQYF. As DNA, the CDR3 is TGCGCCAGCAGCTTGGCCCTAGCGGGAGGCCGTGGCACAGATACGCAGTATTTT.

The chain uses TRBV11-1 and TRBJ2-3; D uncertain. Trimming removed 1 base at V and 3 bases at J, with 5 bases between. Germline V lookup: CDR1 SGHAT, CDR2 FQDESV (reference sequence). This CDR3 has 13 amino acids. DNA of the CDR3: TGTGCCAGCAGCTTAGATTATACAGATACGCAGTATTTT. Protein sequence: CASSLDYTDTQYF. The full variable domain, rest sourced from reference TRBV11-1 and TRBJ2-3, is EAEVAQSPRYKITEKSQAVAFWCDPISGHATLYWYRQILGQGPELLVQFQDESVVDDSQLPKDRFSAERLKGVDSTLKIQPAELGDSAMYLCASSLDYTDTQYFGPGTRLTVL.

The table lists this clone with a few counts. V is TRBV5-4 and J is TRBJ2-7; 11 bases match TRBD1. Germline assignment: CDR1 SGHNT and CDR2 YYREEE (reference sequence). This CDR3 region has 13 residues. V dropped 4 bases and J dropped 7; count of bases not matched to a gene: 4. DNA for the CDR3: TGTGCCAGCAGCGGGGACAGGGGGTGGGAGCAGTACTTC. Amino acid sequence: CASSGDRGWEQYF.

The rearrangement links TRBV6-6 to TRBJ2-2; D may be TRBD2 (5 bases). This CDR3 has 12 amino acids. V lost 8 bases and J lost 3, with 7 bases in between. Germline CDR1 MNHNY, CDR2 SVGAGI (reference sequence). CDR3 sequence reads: CASLGDTGELFF. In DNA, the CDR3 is TGTGCCAGCTTGGGAGACACCGGGGAGCTGTTTTTT.

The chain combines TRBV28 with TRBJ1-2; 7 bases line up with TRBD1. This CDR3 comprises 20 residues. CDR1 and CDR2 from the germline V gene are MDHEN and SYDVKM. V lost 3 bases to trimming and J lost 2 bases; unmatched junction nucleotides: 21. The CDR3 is CASSFLSQYDRQGTNYGYTF. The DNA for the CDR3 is TGTGCCAGCAGTTTTCTTTCCCAATACGATAGACAGGGAACAAACTATGGCTACACCTTC.

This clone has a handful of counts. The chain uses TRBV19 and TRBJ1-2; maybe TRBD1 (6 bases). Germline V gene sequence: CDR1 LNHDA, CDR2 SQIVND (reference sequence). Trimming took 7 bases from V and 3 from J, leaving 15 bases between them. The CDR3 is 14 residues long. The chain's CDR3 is CASNRAHGDYGYTF. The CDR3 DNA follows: TGTGCCAGTAACAGGGCCCACGGGGACTATGGCTACACCTTC.

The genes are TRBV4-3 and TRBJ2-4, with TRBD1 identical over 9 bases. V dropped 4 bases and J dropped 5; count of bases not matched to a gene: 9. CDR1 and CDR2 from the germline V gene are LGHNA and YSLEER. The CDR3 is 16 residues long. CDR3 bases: TGCGCCAGCAGCCGGTGGACAGGGGATGGTGAAAACATTCAGTACTTC. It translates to CASSRWTGDGENIQYF.

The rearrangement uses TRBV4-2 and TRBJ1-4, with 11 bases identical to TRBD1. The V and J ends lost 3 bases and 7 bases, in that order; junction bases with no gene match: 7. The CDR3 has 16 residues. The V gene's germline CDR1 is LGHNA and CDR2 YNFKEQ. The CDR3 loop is CASSQAYGTGGEKLFF. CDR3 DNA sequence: TGTGCCAGCAGCCAGGCTTACGGGACAGGGGGTGAAAAACTGTTTTTT.

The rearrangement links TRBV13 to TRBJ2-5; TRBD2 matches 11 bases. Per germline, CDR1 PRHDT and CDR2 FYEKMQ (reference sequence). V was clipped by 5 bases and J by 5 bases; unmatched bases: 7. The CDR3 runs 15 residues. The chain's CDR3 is CASSQTSGGIETQYF. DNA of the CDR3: TGTGCCAGCAGCCAAACTAGCGGGGGTATCGAGACCCAGTACTTC.

CDR3 DNA: TGCGCCAGCATCCGACTAGCGGGAGGCACCACAGATACGCAGTATTTT. This encodes CASIRLAGGTTDTQYF. V gene TRBV10-2 combines with J gene TRBJ2-3; 13 positions agree with TRBD2. This CDR3 spans 16 amino acids. Germline loops: CDR1 WSHSY, CDR2 SAAADI. Germline trimming cut 7 bases from V and 2 bases from J; bases unmatched to any gene: 6.

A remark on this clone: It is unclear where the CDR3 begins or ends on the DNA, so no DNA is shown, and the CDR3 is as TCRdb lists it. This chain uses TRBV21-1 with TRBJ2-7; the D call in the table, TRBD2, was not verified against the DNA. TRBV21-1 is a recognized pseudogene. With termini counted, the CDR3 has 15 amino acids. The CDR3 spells CASVGGGSPSYEQYF.

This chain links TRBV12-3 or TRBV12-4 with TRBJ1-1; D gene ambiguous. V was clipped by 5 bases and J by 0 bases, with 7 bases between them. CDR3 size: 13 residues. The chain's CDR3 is CASSADMNTEAFF. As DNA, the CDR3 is TGTGCCAGCAGTGCAGACATGAACACTGAAGCTTTCTTT.

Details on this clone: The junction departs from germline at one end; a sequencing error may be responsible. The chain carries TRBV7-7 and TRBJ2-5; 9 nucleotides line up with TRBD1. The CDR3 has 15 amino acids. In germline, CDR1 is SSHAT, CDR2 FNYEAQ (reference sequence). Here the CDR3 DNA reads TGTGCTAGCAGCCCATCACAGGGGGCTGGGGAGACCCAGTACTTC. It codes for CASSPSQGAGETQYF.

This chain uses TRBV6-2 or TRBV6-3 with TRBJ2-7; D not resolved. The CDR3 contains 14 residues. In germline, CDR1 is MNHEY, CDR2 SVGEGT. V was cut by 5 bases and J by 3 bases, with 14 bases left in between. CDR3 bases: TGTGCCAGCAGTCTAACTACACTGATCTACGAGCAGTACTTC. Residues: CASSLTTLIYEQYF.

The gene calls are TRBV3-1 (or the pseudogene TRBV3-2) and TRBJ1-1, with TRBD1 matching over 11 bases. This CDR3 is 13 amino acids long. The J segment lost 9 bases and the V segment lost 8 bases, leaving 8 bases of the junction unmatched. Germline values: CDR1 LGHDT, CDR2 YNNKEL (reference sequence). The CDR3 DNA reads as TGTGCCAGCGGACAGGGGGCCCAAACTAAAGCTTTCTTT. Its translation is CASGQGAQTKAFF.

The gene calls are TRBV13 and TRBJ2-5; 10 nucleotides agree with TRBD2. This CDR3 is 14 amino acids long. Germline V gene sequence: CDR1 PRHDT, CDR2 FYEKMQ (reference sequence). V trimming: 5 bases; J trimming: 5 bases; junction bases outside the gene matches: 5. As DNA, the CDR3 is TGTGCCAGCAGCCCGCCGGGACTAGCGGAGACCCAGTACTTC. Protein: CASSPPGLAETQYF. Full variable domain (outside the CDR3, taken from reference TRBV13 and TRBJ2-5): AAGVIQSPRHLIKEKRETATLKCYPIPRHDTVYWYQQGPGQDPQFLISFYEKMQSDKGSIPDRFSAQQFSDYHSELNMSSLELGDSALYFCASSPPGLAETQYFGPGTRLLVL.

This chain's CDR3 is CATRGRGALGSPLHF. Written as DNA, the CDR3 is TGTGCGACACGAGGCCGCGGGGCCCTGGGGTCACCCCTCCACTTT. This chain uses TRBV10-3 with TRBJ1-6; possibly TRBD1 for D (5 bases). Germline V gene lookup returns CDR1 ENHRY and CDR2 SYGVKD. The CDR3 spans 15 residues.